A selection of T cell receptor beta chains follows, all from one sample in a study of response to subunit inactivated influenza vaccine. Each CDR3 protein is one row after TCRdb ran MiXCR on the RT-PCR reads. The table includes about 540,000 distinct CDR3 sequences, under 30% detected once. These data also formed part of another study, on T cells expressing NK-cell markers.

The starting material was CD4+ T cells sorted from PBMCs, obtained approximately 13 days after vaccination. Receptors originate from a man aged 50-59 years who received an inactivated influenza vaccine. Each CDR3 is given with its conserved first and last residue. The D gene is left open where the match is weak. Size values are once, few and many counts, or a class for expanded clones, and some rows have none.

>TRBJ1-2|TRBV7-8|NA|NA
TGTGCCAGCAGCTTAGATTCCGGAGCATTAGCCTATGGCTACACCTTC
CASSLDSGALAYGYTF
>TRBJ2-7|TRBV6-2/TRBV6-3|NA|NA
TGTGCCAGCAGTTACTCGACGTTTTCAGGGCGCGAGCAGTACTTC
CASSYSTFSGREQYF
>TRBJ2-4|TRBV28|few|NA
TGTGCCAGCCGGAGCCCTACGATCCGGGGACTGAACTTC
CASRSPTIRGLNF
>TRBJ2-7|TRBV5-5|NA|NA
TGTGCCAGCAGCCAAGTCGCGACAGCCTCCTACGAGCAGTACTTC
CASSQVATASYEQYF
>TRBJ1-2|TRBV7-9|few|TRBD1
TGTGCCAGCAGCTCGTTACAGGGGCTGGATGGCTACACCTTC
CASSSLQGLDGYTF
>TRBJ2-7|TRBV28|NA|TRBD2
TGTGCCAGCACCTCACCGGGGGGTTCATTCCACGAGCAGTACTTC
CASTSPGGSFHEQYF
>TRBJ1-5|TRBV6-2/TRBV6-3|NA|NA
TGTGCCAGCAGTTTCCAGGACAGCATGCGCAATCAGCCCCAGCATTTT
CASSFQDSMRNQPQHF
>TRBJ1-5|TRBV28|once|NA
TGTGCCAGCAGTTTAGGGGGAGGGATTCAGCCCCAGCATTTT
CASSLGGGIQPQHF
>TRBJ2-1|TRBV12-5|NA|NA
TGTGCTAGTGGTTTGGCCCGCGTGAGCTCCTACAATGAGCAGTTCTTC
CASGLARVSSYNEQFF
>TRBJ2-6|TRBV11-1|few|NA
TGTGCCAGCAGCTTAGTTAAGAAAGCGGACCTTATCTCTGGGGCCAACGTCCTGACTTTC
CASSLVKKADLISGANVLTF
>TRBJ2-1|TRBV4-2|NA|TRBD2
TGTGCCAGCAGCCCGGCCGGGACTAGCAAGGGTGAGCAGTTCTTC
CASSPAGTSKGEQFF
>TRBJ2-3|TRBV4-3|NA|NA
TGCGCCAGCAGCCAGGGAGGGACATTAACAGATACGCAGTATTTT
CASSQGGTLTDTQYF
>TRBJ2-1|TRBV20-1|NA|TRBD1
TGCAGTGCTAGTGGTGGGACAGGGGCCAATGAGCAGTTCTTC
CSASGGTGANEQFF
>TRBJ2-3|TRBV15|NA|TRBD1
TGTGCCACCAGAACTGGGACAGGGGATTCAGATACGCAGTATTTT
CATRTGTGDSDTQYF
>TRBJ2-5|TRBV28|few|TRBD2
TGTGCCAGCAGCTACCTCTGGCGGGGGGGCCGGGAGACCCAGTACTTC
CASSYLWRGGRETQYF
>TRBJ2-5|TRBV7-9|NA|NA
TGTGCCAGCAGCACCCGGGACTTTAAAGAGACCCAGTACTTC
CASSTRDFKETQYF
>TRBJ2-1|TRBV21-1|few|NA
TGTGCCAGCAGCAATTCCCGCACGGGGGGGGCGGGTTTGAATGAGCAGTTCTTC
CASSNSRTGGAGLNEQFF
>TRBJ2-3|TRBV5-1|NA|TRBD2
TGCGCCAGCAGCTGGACTAGCGGGGAGGATACGCAGTATTTT
CASSWTSGEDTQYF
>TRBJ1-2|TRBV11-2|NA|TRBD1
TGTGCCAGCAGCTCCTTATTTCGGGACAGGGACTATGGCTACACCTTC
CASSSLFRDRDYGYTF
>TRBJ2-5|TRBV29-1|NA|TRBD2
TGCAGCGTCGATAGCGGGAGGCGACGAGAGACCCAGTACTTC
CSVDSGRRRETQYF
>TRBJ1-1|TRBV5-4|few|NA
TGTGCCAGCAGCTTCGTCGGACAGACTGAAGCTTTCTTT
CASSFVGQTEAFF
>TRBJ1-1|TRBV29-1|few|TRBD1
TGCAGCGTTGAAGATGGCGGGACAGGGCAGAACACTGAAGCTTTCTTT
CSVEDGGTGQNTEAFF
>TRBJ2-7|TRBV5-1|few|TRBD2
TGCGCCAGCAGCCACAAGAGCGGGACCACCGGGGAGCAGTACTTC
CASSHKSGTTGEQYF
>TRBJ2-1|TRBV10-1|NA|TRBD2
TGCGCCAGCAGTACAGCGGGGGTCTACAATGAGCAGTTCTTC
CASSTAGVYNEQFF
>TRBJ2-5|TRBV12-3/TRBV12-4|few|NA
TGTGCCAGCAGGTATAGGACTATCCAAGAGACCCAGTACTTC
CASRYRTIQETQYF
>TRBJ2-7|TRBV20-1|NA|NA
TGCAGTGCTGGACAACAGGGATACGAGCAGTACTTC
CSAGQQGYEQYF
>TRBJ1-6|TRBV12-3/TRBV12-4|few|TRBD1
TGTGCCAGCAGCCTAGGGGACAGGGTACTAAAGTCACCCCTCCACTTT
CASSLGDRVLKSPLHF
>TRBJ1-2|TRBV5-1|NA|NA
TGCGCCAGCAGCTATACTGATACTAACTATGGCTACACCTTC
CASSYTDTNYGYTF
>TRBJ2-1|TRBV5-6|NA|NA
TGTGCCAGCAGCTTGGAGAAGAACAATGAGCAGTTCTTC
CASSLEKNNEQFF
>TRBJ2-2|TRBV6-6|few|NA
TGTGCCAGCAAGATAAACACCGGGGAGCTGTTTTTT
CASKINTGELFF
>TRBJ2-3|TRBV6-5|few|NA
TGTGCCAGCAGTTACTCGAGGACGGGGGCTAGTGGCACAGATACGCAGTATTTT
CASSYSRTGASGTDTQYF
>TRBJ1-1|TRBV7-2|NA|NA
TGTGCCAGCAGCTTTACCGGGGGGGCGTTCACTGAAGCTTTCTTT
CASSFTGGAFTEAFF
>TRBJ2-1|TRBV29-1|few|TRBD2
TGCAGCGTTGGCCGACTAGCGGGCAAGATCTCCTACAATGAGCAGTTCTTC
CSVGRLAGKISYNEQFF
>TRBJ2-7|TRBV20-1|few|TRBD2
TGCAGTGGGAGCGGGGGCTTCTCCTACGAGCAGTACTTC
CSGSGGFSYEQYF
>TRBJ2-5|TRBV7-2|NA|NA
TGTGCCAGCAGCCCCGGGGCCGGCGAGACCCAGTACTTC
CASSPGAGETQYF
>TRBJ2-5|TRBV6-2/TRBV6-3|NA|TRBD2
TGTGCCAGCAGCGACTTTTATAGCGGGGGGATCGACTTC
CASSDFYSGGIDF
>TRBJ1-4|TRBV29-1|few|NA
TGCAGCGTCGGATCCCGGGACACAGCCGAAAAACTGTTTTTT
CSVGSRDTAEKLFF
>TRBJ2-5|TRBV7-8|NA|NA
TGTGCCAGCAGCCCTAGGCAGGCGGGAGAGACCCAGTACTTC
CASSPRQAGETQYF
>TRBJ2-7|TRBV7-2|many|NA
TGTGCCAGCAGCTGGGCAGCGGACTACGAGCAGTACTTC
CASSWAADYEQYF
>TRBJ2-3|TRBV10-3|NA|NA
TGTGCCATCAGTGAATCTAAACGAGAGACGATCACAGATACGCAGTATTTT
CAISESKRETITDTQYF
>TRBJ2-1|TRBV18|once|NA
TGTGCCAGCTCACGAGGGTTCGGTGAGCAGTTCTTC
CASSRGFGEQFF
>TRBJ1-4|TRBV5-1|few|NA
TGCGCCAGCAGTCTGCAGGGGAGTGTGAGTGAAAAACTGTTTTTT
CASSLQGSVSEKLFF
>TRBJ2-6|TRBV20-1|once|TRBD1
TGCAGTGCTAGGATGACAGGGCTCGGGGCCAACGTCCTGACTTTC
CSARMTGLGANVLTF
>TRBJ2-3|TRBV7-8|once|TRBD2
TGTGCCAGCAGCCCACGGGCTAGCGGGAACACAGATACGCAGTATTTT
CASSPRASGNTDTQYF
>TRBJ2-7|TRBV20-1|few|TRBD2
TGCAGTGCCCAAGGGACTAGCGGTGAATACGAACAGTACTTC
CSAQGTSGEYEQYF
>TRBJ2-1|TRBV7-9|many|TRBD1
TGTGCCAGCAGCCGAGGGGGACAGGGCTACAATGAGCAGTTCTTC
CASSRGGQGYNEQFF
>TRBJ2-5|TRBV3-1|few|NA
TGTGCCACCTCGATGGAGACCCAGTACTTC
CATSMETQYF
>TRBJ2-2|TRBV5-5|few|TRBD1
TGTGCCAGCAGCTTGGGGGGGACAGGGCGCACCGGGGAGCTGTTTTTT
CASSLGGTGRTGELFF
>TRBJ2-1|TRBV24-1|few|TRBD2
TGTGCCACCAGTGTTGCTAGCGGGGGGGCTTACAATGAGCAGTTCTTC
CATSVASGGAYNEQFF
>TRBJ2-3|TRBV5-5|few|TRBD2
TGTGCCAGCAGCTTGGGGGGTAGCGGGGTCGCGGATACGCAGTATTTT
CASSLGGSGVADTQYF